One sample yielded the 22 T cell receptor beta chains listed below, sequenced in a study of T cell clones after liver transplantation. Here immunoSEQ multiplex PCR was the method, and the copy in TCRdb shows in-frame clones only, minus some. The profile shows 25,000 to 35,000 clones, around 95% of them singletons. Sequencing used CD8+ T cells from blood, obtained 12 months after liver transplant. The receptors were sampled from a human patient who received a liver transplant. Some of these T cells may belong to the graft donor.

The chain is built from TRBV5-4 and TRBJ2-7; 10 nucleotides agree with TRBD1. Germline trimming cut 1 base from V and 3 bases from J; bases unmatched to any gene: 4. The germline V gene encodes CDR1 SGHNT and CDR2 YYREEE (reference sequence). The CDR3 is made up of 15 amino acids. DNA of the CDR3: TGTGCCAGCAGCTTGATGGGGACAGGGGACTACGAGCAGTACTTC. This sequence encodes CASSLMGTGDYEQYF.

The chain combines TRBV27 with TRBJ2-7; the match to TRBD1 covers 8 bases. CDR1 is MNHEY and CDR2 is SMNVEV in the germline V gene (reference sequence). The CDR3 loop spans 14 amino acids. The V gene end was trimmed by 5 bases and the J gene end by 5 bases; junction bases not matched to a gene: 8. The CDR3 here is CASSPRDRRNEQYF. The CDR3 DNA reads TGTGCCAGCAGTCCCCGGGACAGGAGGAACGAGCAGTACTTC.

For the CDR3, the DNA is TGTGCCAGCATCCCCTACTCTGGCAGGGTGAACACCGGGGAGCTGTTTTTT. Translation: CASIPYSGRVNTGELFF. The J gene is TRBJ2-2, the V gene TRBV28; tentative D call: TRBD1 (5 bases). From germline, CDR1 is MDHEN and CDR2 SYDVKM. The CDR3 contains 17 residues. V was cut by 7 bases and J by 1 base, with 19 bases left in between.

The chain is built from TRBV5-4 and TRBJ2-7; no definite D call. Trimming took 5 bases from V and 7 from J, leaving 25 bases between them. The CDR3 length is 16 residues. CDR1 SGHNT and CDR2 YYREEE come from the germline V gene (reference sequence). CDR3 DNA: TGTGCCAGCAGGAAAAATCCAGACGCCTCCTCGGAAGAGCAGTACTTC. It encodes CASRKNPDASSEEQYF.

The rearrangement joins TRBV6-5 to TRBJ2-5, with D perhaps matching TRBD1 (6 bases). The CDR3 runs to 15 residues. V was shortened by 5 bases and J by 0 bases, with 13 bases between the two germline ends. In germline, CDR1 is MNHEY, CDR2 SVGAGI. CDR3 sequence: CASSPSTGNQETQYF. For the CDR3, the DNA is TGTGCCAGCAGTCCCTCGACAGGCAACCAAGAGACCCAGTACTTC.

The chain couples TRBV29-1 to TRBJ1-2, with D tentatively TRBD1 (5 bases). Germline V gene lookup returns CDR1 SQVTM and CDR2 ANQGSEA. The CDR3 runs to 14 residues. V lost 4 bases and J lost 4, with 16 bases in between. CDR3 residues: CSVGPRGGRYGYTF. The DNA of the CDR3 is TGCAGCGTTGGTCCGAGGGGAGGGCGCTATGGCTACACCTTC.

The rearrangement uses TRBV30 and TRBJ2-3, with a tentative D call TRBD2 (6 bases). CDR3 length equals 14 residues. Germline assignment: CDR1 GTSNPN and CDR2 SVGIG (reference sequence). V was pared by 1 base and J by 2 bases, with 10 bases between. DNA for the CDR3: TGTGCCTGGAGTGGGGGGGTTTTCACAGATACGCAGTATTTT. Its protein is CAWSGGVFTDTQYF.

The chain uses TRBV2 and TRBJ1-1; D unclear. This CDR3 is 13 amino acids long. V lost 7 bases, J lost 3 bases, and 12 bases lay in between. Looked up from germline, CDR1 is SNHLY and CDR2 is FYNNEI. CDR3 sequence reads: CASTQPGDTEAFF. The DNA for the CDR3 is TGTGCCAGCACTCAGCCCGGGGACACTGAAGCTTTCTTT.

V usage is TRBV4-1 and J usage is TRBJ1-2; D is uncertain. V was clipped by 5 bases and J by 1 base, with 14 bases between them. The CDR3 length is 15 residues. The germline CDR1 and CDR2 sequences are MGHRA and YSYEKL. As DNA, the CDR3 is TGCGCCAGCAGCAAACTGACACGACATAACTATGGCTACACCTTC. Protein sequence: CASSKLTRHNYGYTF.

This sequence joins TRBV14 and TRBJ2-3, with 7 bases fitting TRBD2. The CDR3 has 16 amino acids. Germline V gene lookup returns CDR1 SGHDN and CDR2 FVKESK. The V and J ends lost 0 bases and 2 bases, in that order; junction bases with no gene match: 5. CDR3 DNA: TGTGCCAGCAGCCAAGAAGGGGCGGGAGTCACAGATACGCAGTATTTT. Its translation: CASSQEGAGVTDTQYF.

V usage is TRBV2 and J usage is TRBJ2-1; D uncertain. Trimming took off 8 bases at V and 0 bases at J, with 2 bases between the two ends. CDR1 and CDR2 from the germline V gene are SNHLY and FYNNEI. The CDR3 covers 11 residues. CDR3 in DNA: TGTGCCAGCCTCTCCTACAATGAGCAGTTCTTC. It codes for CASLSYNEQFF.

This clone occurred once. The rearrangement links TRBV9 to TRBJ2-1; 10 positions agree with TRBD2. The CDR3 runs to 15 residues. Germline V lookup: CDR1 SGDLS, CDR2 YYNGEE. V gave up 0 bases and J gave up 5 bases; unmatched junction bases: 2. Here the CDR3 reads CASSVASGSNNEQFF. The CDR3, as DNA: TGTGCCAGCAGCGTAGCTAGCGGGAGCAACAATGAGCAGTTCTTC.

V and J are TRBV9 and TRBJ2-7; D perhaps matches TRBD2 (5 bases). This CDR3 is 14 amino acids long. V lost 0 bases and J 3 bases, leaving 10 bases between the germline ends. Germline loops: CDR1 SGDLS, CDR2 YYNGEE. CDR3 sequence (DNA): TGTGCCAGCAGCGTAGCCCCGGGGATCTACGAGCAGTACTTC. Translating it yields CASSVAPGIYEQYF.

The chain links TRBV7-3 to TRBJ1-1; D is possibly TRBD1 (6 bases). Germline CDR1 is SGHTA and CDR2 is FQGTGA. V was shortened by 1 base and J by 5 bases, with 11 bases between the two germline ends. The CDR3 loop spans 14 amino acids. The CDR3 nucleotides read TGTGCCAGCAGCTTAAATGCGGGGGCGACTGAAGCTTTCTTT. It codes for CASSLNAGATEAFF. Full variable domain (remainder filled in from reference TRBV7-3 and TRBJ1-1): GAGVSQTPSNKVTEKGKYVELRCDPISGHTALYWYRQSLGQGPEFLIYFQGTGAADDSGLPNDRFFAVRPEGSVSTLKIQRTERGDSAVYLCASSLNAGATEAFFGQGTRLTVV.

The CDR3 loop is CASSPTLNGGEQYF. In DNA, the CDR3 is TGTGCCAGCAGTCCGACTCTTAACGGGGGTGAGCAGTACTTC. The chain employs TRBV7-9 and TRBJ2-7, with D perhaps TRBD2 (6 bases). The CDR3 contains 14 residues. CDR1 is SEHNR and CDR2 is FQNEAQ in the germline V gene (reference sequence). The V end was cut by 6 bases, the J end by 7 bases, with 19 bases between.

CDR3 region: CASSTLFYEQYF. CDR3 coding DNA: TGTGCCAGCAGCACCCTCTTTTACGAGCAGTACTTC. The rearrangement joins TRBV11-2 to TRBJ2-7, with D unclear. V lost 5 bases, J lost 4 bases, and 9 bases lay in between. The CDR3 loop spans 12 amino acids. Germline V gene data show CDR1 as SGHAT and CDR2 as FQNNGV.

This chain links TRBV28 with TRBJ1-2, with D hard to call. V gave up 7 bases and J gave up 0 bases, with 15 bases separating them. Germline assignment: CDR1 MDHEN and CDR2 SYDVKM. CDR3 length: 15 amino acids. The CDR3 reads CASNPFKSTNYGYTF. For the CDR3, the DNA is TGTGCCAGCAATCCATTCAAGTCTACTAACTATGGCTACACCTTC.

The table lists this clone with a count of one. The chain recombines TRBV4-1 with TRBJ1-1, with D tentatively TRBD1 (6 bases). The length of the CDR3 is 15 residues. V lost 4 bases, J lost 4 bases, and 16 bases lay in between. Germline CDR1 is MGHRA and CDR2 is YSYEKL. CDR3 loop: CASSPMGGPITEAFF. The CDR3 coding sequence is TGCGCCAGCAGCCCGATGGGGGGCCCCATCACTGAAGCTTTCTTT.

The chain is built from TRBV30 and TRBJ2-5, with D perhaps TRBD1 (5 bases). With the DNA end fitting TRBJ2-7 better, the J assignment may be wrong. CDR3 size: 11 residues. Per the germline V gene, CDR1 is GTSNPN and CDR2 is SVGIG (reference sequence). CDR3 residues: CAWSLTGEQYF. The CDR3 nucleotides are TGTGCCTGGAGTCTTACAGGCGAGCAGTACTTC.

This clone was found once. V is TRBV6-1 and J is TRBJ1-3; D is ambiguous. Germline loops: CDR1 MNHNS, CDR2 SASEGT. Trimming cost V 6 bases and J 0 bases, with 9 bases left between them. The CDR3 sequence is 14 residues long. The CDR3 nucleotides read TGTGCCAGCAGGCCCGGGGACTCTGGAAACACCATATATTTT. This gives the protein CASRPGDSGNTIYF.

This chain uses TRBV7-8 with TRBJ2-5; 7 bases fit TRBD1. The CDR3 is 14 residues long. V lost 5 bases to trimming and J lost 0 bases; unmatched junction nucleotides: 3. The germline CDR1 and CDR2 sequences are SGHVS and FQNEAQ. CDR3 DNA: TGTGCCAGCAGCCCGACAGGGTACCAAGAGACCCAGTACTTC. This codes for CASSPTGYQETQYF.

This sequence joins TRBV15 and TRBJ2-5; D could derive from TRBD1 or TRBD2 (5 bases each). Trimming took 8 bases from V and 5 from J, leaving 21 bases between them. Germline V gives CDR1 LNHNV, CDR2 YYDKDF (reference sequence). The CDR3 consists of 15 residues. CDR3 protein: CATSHSVGRGETQYF. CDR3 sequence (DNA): TGTGCCACCTCCCACTCGGTGGGGCGCGGGGAGACCCAGTACTTC. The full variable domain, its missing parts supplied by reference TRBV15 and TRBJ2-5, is DAMVIQNPRYQVTQFGKPVTLSCSQTLNHNVMYWYQQKSSQAPKLLFHYYDKDFNNEADTPDNFQSRRPNTSFCFLDIRSPGLGDTAMYLCATSHSVGRGETQYFGPGTRLLVL.